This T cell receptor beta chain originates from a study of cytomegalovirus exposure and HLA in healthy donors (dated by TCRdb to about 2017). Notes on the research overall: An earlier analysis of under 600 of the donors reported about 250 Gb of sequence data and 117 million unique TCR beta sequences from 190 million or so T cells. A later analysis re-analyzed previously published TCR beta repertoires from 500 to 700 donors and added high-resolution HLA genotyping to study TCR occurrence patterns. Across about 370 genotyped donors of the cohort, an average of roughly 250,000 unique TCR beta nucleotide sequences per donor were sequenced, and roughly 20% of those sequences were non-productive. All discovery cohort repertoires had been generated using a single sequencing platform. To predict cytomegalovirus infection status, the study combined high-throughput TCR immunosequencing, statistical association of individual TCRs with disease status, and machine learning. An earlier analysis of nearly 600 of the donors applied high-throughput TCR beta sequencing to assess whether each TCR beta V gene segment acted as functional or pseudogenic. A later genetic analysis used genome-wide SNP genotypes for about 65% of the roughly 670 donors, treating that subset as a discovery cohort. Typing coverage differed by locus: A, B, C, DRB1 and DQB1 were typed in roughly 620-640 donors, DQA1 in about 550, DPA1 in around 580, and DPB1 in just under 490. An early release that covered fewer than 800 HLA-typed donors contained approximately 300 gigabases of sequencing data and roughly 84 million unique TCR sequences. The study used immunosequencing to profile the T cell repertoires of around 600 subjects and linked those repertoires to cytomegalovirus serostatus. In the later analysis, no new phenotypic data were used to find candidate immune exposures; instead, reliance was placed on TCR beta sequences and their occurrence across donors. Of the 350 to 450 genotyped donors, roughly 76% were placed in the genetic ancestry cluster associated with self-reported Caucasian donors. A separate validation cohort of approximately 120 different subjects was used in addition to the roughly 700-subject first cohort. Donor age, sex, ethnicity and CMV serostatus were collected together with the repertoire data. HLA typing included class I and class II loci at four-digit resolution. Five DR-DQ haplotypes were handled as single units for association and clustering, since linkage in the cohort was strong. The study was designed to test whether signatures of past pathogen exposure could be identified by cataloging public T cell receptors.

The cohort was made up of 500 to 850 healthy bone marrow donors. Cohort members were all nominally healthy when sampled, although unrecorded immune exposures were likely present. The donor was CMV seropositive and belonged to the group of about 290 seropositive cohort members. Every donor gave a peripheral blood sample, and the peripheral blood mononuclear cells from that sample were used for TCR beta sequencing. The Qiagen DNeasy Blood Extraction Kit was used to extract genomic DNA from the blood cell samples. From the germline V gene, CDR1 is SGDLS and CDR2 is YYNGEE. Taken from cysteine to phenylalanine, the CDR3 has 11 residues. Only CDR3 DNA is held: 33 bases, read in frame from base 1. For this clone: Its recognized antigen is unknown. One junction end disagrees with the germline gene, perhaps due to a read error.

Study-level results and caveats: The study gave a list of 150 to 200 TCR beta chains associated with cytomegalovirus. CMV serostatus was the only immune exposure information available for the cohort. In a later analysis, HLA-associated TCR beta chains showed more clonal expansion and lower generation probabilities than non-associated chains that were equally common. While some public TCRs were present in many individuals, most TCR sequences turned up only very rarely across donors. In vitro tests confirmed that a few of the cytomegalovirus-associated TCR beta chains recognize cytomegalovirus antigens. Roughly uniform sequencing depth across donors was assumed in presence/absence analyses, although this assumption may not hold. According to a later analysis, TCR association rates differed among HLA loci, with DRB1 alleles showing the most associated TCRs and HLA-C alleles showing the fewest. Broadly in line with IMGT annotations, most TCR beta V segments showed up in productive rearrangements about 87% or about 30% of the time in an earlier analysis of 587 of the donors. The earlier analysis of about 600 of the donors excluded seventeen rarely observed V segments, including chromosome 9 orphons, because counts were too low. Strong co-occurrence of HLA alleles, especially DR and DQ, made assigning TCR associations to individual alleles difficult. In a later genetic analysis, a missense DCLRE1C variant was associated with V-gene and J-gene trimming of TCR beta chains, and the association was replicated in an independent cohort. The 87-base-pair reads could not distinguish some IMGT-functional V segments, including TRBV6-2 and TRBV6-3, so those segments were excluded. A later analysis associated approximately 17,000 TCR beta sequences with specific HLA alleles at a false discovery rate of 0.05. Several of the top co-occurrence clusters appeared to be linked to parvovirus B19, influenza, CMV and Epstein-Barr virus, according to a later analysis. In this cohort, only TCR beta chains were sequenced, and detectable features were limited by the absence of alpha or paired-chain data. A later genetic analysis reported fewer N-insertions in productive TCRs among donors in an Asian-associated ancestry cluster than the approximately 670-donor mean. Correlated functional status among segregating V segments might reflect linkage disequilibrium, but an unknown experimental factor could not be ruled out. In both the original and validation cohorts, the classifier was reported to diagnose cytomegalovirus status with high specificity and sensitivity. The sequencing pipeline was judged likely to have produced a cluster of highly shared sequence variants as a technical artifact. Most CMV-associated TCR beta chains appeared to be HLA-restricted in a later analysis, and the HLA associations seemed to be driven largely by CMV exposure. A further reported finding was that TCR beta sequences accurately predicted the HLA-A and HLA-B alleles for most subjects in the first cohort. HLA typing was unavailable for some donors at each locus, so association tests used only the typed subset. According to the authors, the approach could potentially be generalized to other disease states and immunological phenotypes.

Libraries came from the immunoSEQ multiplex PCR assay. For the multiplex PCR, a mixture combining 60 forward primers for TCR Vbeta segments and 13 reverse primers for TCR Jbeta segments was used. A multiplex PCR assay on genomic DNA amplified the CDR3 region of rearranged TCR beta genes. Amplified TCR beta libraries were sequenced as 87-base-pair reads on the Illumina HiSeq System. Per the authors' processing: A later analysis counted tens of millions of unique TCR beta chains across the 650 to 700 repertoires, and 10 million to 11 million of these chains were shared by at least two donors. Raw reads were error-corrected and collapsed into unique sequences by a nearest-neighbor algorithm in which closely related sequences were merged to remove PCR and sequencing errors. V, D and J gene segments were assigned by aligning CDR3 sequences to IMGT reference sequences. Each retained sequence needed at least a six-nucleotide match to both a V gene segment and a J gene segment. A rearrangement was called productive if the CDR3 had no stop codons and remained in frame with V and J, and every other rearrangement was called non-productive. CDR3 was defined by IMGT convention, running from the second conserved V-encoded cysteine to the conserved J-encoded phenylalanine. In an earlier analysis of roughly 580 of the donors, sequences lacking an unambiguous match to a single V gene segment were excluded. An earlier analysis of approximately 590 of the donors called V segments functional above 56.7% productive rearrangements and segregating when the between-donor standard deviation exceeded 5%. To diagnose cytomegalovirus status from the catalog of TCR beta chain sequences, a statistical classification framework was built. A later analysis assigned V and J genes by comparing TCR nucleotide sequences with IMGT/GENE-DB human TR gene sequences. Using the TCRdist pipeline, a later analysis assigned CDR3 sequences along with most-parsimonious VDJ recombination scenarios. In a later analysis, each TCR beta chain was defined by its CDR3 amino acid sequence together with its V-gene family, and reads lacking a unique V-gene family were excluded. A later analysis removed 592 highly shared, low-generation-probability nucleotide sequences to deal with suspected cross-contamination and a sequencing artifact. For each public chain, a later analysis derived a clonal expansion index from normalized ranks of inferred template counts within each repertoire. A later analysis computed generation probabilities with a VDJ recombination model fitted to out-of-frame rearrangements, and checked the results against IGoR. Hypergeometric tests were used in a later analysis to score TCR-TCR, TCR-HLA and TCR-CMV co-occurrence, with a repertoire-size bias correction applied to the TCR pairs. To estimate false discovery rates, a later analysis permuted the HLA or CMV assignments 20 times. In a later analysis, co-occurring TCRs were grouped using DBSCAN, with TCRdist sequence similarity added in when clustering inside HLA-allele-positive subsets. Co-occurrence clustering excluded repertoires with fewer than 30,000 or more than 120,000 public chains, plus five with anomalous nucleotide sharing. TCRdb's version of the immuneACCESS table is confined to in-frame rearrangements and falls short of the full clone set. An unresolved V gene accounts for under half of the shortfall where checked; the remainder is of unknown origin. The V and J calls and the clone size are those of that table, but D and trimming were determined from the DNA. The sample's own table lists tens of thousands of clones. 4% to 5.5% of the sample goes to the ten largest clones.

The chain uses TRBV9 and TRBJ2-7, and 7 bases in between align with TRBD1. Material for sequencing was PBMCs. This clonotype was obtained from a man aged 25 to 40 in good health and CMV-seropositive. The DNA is TGTGCCAGCAGCGAACCGGGACAGATTTCCTTC. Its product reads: CASSEPGQISF.